Listed below are T cell receptor beta chains from one sample, sequenced in a study of OX40 agonist ivuxolimab in advanced cancers. Measured with immunoSEQ multiplex PCR; TCRdb has only the in-frame clones, and not every one. This sample yields more than 55,000 clones, of which roughly 82% are seen a single time; more than 3.5% belongs to the top ten. The specimen was CD4+ or CD8+ T cells sorted from blood, collected in a trial of the OX40 agonist ivuxolimab. These receptors all come from an adult with an advanced solid tumor such as melanoma, head and neck, liver or kidney cancer. Both conserved end residues are part of each CDR3. D genes are given only for firm matches. A clone size is listed for some rows: how often the clone was seen (once, few, many), or a class if it is expanded.

abundance: .
d_gene: TRBD1
v_gene: TRBV28
j_gene: TRBJ1-4
CDR3nt: TGTGCCAGCAGTCCGCCGGGACAGTCTAATGAAAAACTGTTTTTT
CDR3aa: CASSPPGQSNEKLFF

abundance: .
d_gene: .
v_gene: TRBV5-4
j_gene: TRBJ2-1
CDR3nt: TGTGCCAGCAGCACTGGTCTGGGCGCTTACAATGAGCAGTTCTTC
CDR3aa: CASSTGLGAYNEQFF

abundance: .
d_gene: .
v_gene: TRBV18
j_gene: TRBJ2-2
CDR3nt: TGTGCCAGCTCACTTTCCACGGGACACGGCGGAACCGGGGAGCTGTTTTTT
CDR3aa: CASSLSTGHGGTGELFF

abundance: .
d_gene: .
v_gene: TRBV7-9
j_gene: TRBJ2-5
CDR3nt: TGTGCCAGCAGCTTAGCGTCGGGGAAGGAGACCCAGTACTTC
CDR3aa: CASSLASGKETQYF

abundance: .
d_gene: TRBD1
v_gene: TRBV19
j_gene: TRBJ1-1
CDR3nt: TGTGCCAGTAGTATAAACCAGGGGGTAAGTGGGATGAACACTGAAGCTTTCTTT
CDR3aa: CASSINQGVSGMNTEAFF

abundance: .
d_gene: .
v_gene: TRBV29-1
j_gene: TRBJ2-1
CDR3nt: TGCAGCGTGGATGTTAAGGACCTCCTTCACTCCTACAATGAGCAGTTCTTC
CDR3aa: CSVDVKDLLHSYNEQFF

abundance: .
d_gene: .
v_gene: TRBV7-2
j_gene: TRBJ1-5
CDR3nt: TGTGCCAGCAGCTTAATGTCCGGACCTAGCAATCAGCCCCAGCATTTT
CDR3aa: CASSLMSGPSNQPQHF

abundance: .
d_gene: TRBD1
v_gene: TRBV28
j_gene: TRBJ2-7
CDR3nt: TGTGCCAGCAGTTTATCGGGACAGGGGGCCTACGAGCAGTACTTC
CDR3aa: CASSLSGQGAYEQYF

abundance: .
d_gene: TRBD1
v_gene: TRBV5-1
j_gene: TRBJ2-5
CDR3nt: TGCGCCAGCAGCCCGGGACAGGGACGAGGGATGGAGACCCAGTACTTC
CDR3aa: CASSPGQGRGMETQYF

abundance: few
d_gene: .
v_gene: TRBV2
j_gene: TRBJ1-5
CDR3nt: TGTGCCAGCAGTGATCACAGCGGACGCAATCAGCCCCAGCATTTT
CDR3aa: CASSDHSGRNQPQHF